This TCR beta chain was obtained from a study of blood T cell repertoires in COVID-19. Study summary: Collection of acute and convalescent COVID-19 samples took place in the United States, Italy and Spain. The analysed material was cDNA or gDNA that came from T cells, B-cell-depleted T cells, or PBMCs.

The CDR3 covers 17 residues. Germline values: CDR1 MDHEN, CDR2 SYDVKM. V gave up 3 bases and J gave up 2 bases; unmatched junction bases: 9. In the original processing: Scientists estimated how many nucleated cells there were by amplifying reference gene primers. Libraries were prepared by immunoSEQ multiplex PCR; TCRdb keeps only in-frame clonotypes and omits some of them. Clone size and the V and J calls come from that table; the DNA yielded D and trimming. The sample records about 63,000 clones, about three quarters being singletons. The sample consisted of peripheral blood. The chain combines TRBV28 with TRBJ2-2; 7 bases fit TRBD1. This clonotype originated in a woman of 80 years or more with acute or convalescent COVID-19. CDR3 nucleotides: TGTGCCAGCAGTTTGGCCCCTAGGACAGGCAACACCGGGGAGCTGTTTTTT. Amino acid sequence: CASSLAPRTGNTGELFF.